A single sample is the source of the 25 T cell receptor beta chains below, sequenced in a study of cytomegalovirus exposure and HLA in healthy donors. 60 Vbeta and 13 Jbeta primers were used in PCR. Only in-frame clones appear in the TCRdb table, and some are missing; sequencing was by immunoSEQ multiplex PCR. This table holds some 120,000 clones, approximately 77% found once. Sequenced input: PBMCs. Receptor source: a man between 18 and 35 years old in good health and CMV-seronegative.

The rearrangement uses TRBV5-1 and TRBJ2-7, with D perhaps TRBD1 (6 bases). Trimming took off 6 bases at V and 1 base at J, with 8 bases between the two ends. Germline loops: CDR1 SGHRS, CDR2 YFSETQ. The CDR3 consists of 12 residues. CDR3 DNA sequence: TGCGCCAGCATCCAGGGGTCCTACGAGCAGTACTTC. Translation gives CASIQGSYEQYF.

On this clone: Its ends do not fully match the called genes, so a read error is possible. The same CDR3 can be traced to other DNA sequences in this sample. This chain joins TRBV10-3 and TRBJ1-2; D gene ambiguous. Germline V gene sequence: CDR1 ENHRY, CDR2 SYGVKD. CDR3 length equals 13 residues. The CDR3 DNA is TGTGCCACCCTGGCGGAGGCTAACTACGGCTACACCTTC. This sequence encodes CATLAEANYGYTF.

This rearrangement joins TRBV7-7 to TRBJ2-5; 11 positions agree with TRBD2. The junction had 12 bases not matched to a gene; V was cut back by 5 bases and J by 7 bases. This CDR3 spans 16 amino acids. Germline-derived CDR1 and CDR2 are SSHAT and FNYEAQ (reference sequence). The CDR3 DNA is TGTGCCAGCAGCCCCTATACCGGGACTAGCGGTGGGACCCAGTACTTC. Translation: CASSPYTGTSGGTQYF. Combining the CDR3 with reference TRBV7-7 and TRBJ2-5 gives the whole variable domain GAGVSQSPRYKVTKRGQDVTLRCDPISSHATLYWYQQALGQGPEFLTYFNYEAQPDKSGLPSDRFSAERPEGSISTLTIQRTEQRDSAMYRCASSPYTGTSGGTQYFGPGTRLLVL.

The chain links TRBV5-4 to TRBJ2-3; tentative D call: TRBD2 (6 bases). This CDR3 contains 14 residues. The germline V and J ends were trimmed by 4 bases and 4 bases, with 13 bases remaining between them. Germline CDR1 is SGHNT and CDR2 is YYREEE (reference sequence). The CDR3 spells CASSTAGQSDTQYF. The CDR3 nucleotides read TGTGCCAGCAGCACGGCGGGGCAGTCAGATACGCAGTATTTT.

This rearrangement joins TRBV6-6 to TRBJ2-2, with D unclear. The V and J ends lost 7 bases and 5 bases respectively, with 5 bases between them. This CDR3 is 11 amino acids long. Germline CDR1 reads MNHNY; CDR2 reads SVGAGI (reference sequence). The DNA of the CDR3 is TGTGCCAGCACCAGAACCGGGGAGCTGTTTTTT. This sequence encodes CASTRTGELFF.

The chain links TRBV7-9 to TRBJ2-7; D is unresolved. In germline, CDR1 is SEHNR, CDR2 FQNEAQ (reference sequence). The length of the CDR3 is 14 residues. V lost 1 base, J lost 5 bases, and 12 bases lay in between. The chain's CDR3 is CASSLGVRNHEQYF. Written as DNA, the CDR3 is TGTGCCAGCAGCTTAGGCGTCAGGAACCACGAGCAGTACTTC.

J is TRBJ1-6 and V is TRBV19, with unresolved D. CDR1 and CDR2 (germline): LNHDA, SQIVND (reference sequence). CDR3 length equals 13 residues. Trimming took 8 bases from V and 6 from J, leaving 11 bases between them. The CDR3 nucleotides read TGTGCCAGTTCGGGAGACCCTAATTCACCCCTCCACTTT. This gives the protein CASSGDPNSPLHF.

V is TRBV2 and J is TRBJ1-2; D may be TRBD1 (6 bases). Germline V CDR1 and CDR2: SNHLY, FYNNEI. V was cut by 8 bases and J by 2 bases, with 9 bases left in between. This CDR3 is 12 amino acids long. The CDR3 nucleotides are TGTGCCAGCGCGGACAGCAACTATGGCTACACCTTC. As protein: CASADSNYGYTF.

This chain connects TRBV5-1 to TRBJ1-2; 10 bases are shared with TRBD1. The CDR3 spans 15 residues. Germline CDR1 SGHRS, CDR2 YFSETQ. J gave up 6 bases and V 0 bases, and 5 bases lay outside the gene matches. The CDR3: CASSLGQGAKNGYTF. CDR3 DNA sequence: TGCGCCAGCAGCTTGGGACAGGGGGCTAAAAATGGCTACACCTTC. Full variable domain (remainder filled in from reference TRBV5-1 and TRBJ1-2): KAGVTQTPRYLIKTRGQQVTLSCSPISGHRSVSWYQQTPGQGLQFLFEYFSETQRNKGNFPGRFSGRQFSNSRSEMNVSTLELGDSALYLCASSLGQGAKNGYTFGSGTRLTVV.

This rearrangement joins TRBV5-1 to TRBJ2-4, with D possibly TRBD2 on 7 matching bases. Germline V CDR1 and CDR2: SGHRS, YFSETQ. The CDR3 has 15 amino acids. V was pared by 3 bases and J by 7 bases, with 17 bases between. CDR3: CASSYGGGAGNIQYF. CDR3 sequence (DNA): TGCGCCAGCAGCTACGGAGGGGGGGCCGGGAACATTCAGTACTTC.

The V gene is TRBV19, the J gene TRBJ1-2; TRBD1 might be the D (6 bases). V lost 6 bases to trimming and J lost 6 bases, with 20 bases between them. CDR3 length: 15 amino acids. Per germline, CDR1 LNHDA and CDR2 SQIVND (reference sequence). The CDR3 coding sequence is TGTGCCAGTAGGGGTGACCCATGGACAGTTGATGGCTACACCTTC. Amino acid sequence: CASRGDPWTVDGYTF.

The rearrangement joins TRBV10-2 to TRBJ2-1; D unclear. Germline CDR1 and CDR2: WSHSY and SAAADI. V gave up 6 bases and J gave up 5 bases, with 8 bases separating them. The CDR3 is 12 amino acids. This chain's CDR3 is CASRRGDNEQFF. The CDR3 DNA follows: TGCGCCAGCAGGCGCGGAGACAATGAGCAGTTCTTC.

V and J are TRBV7-2 and TRBJ1-1; D might be TRBD1 (6 bases). The germline V gene has CDR1 SGHTA and CDR2 FQGNSA. The CDR3 is 17 amino acids. The V gene lost 1 base and the J gene lost 0 bases, with 15 bases spanning the gap. The CDR3 sequence: CASSLDITGHLNTEAFF. DNA of the CDR3: TGTGCCAGCAGCTTAGACATCACAGGGCACTTGAACACTGAAGCTTTCTTT.

This clone came up a few times. DNA for the CDR3: TGTGCCAGCACATCGTTGGTCGGGGGACAGTTCTTC. It translates to CASTSLVGGQFF. The V gene is TRBV2, the J gene TRBJ2-1; D is possibly TRBD2 (6 bases). V lost 7 bases and J 13 bases, leaving 17 bases between the germline ends. This CDR3 is built from 12 residues. Germline V gene sequence: CDR1 SNHLY, CDR2 FYNNEI.

The chain is built from TRBV2 and TRBJ2-7; no definite D call. The ends were cut back, 7 bases at V and 0 bases at J, with 16 bases in the middle. The germline gives CDR1 SNHLY, CDR2 FYNNEI. This CDR3 comprises 15 residues. CDR3: CASNLQVFSSYEQYF. CDR3 DNA sequence: TGTGCCAGCAACCTCCAAGTTTTTAGCTCCTACGAGCAGTACTTC.

A remark on this clone: It is unclear where the CDR3 begins or ends on the DNA, so no DNA is shown, and the CDR3 is as TCRdb lists it. V usage is TRBV9 and J usage is TRBJ2-1; the DNA was not used to check the table's D call, TRBD2. Both ends counted, the CDR3 spans 17 residues. Germline CDR1 reads SGDLS; CDR2 reads YYNGEE. CDR3: CASSPRVAGDFGNEQFF.

CDR3 nucleotide sequence: TGTGCCAGCTCACCGAGGACAGATTATAATTCACCCCTCCACTTT. It yields the protein CASSPRTDYNSPLHF. The rearrangement uses TRBV18 and TRBJ1-6; a weak D match, TRBD1 (6 bases). The CDR3 length is 15 residues. Trimming took 3 bases from V and 4 from J, leaving 10 bases between them. Germline lookup yields CDR1 KGHSH and CDR2 LQKENI. The whole variable domain, filled in from reference TRBV18 and TRBJ1-6, reads NAGVMQNPRHLVRRRGQEARLRCSPMKGHSHVYWYRQLPEEGLKFMVYLQKENIIDESGMPKERFSAEFPKEGPSILRIQQVVRGDSAAYFCASSPRTDYNSPLHFGNGTRLTVT.

This chain uses TRBV5-5 with TRBJ2-7; no clear D. The CDR3 loop spans 13 amino acids. V was trimmed by 5 bases and J by 2 bases, leaving 11 bases between them. In germline, CDR1 is SGHKS, CDR2 YYEKEE (reference sequence). The CDR3 nucleotides read TGTGCCAGCAGTTTCGACATTGCCTACGAGCAGTACTTC. Protein product: CASSFDIAYEQYF. Looking up the rest from reference TRBV5-5 and TRBJ2-7 gives the full variable domain: DAGVTQSPTHLIKTRGQQVTLRCSPISGHKSVSWYQQVLGQGPQFIFQYYEKEERGRGNFPDRFSARQFPNYSSELNVNALLLGDSALYLCASSFDIAYEQYFGPGTRLTVT.

A single count supports this clone. The chain employs TRBV5-1 and TRBJ1-2; 7 bases agree with TRBD1. Germline CDR1 reads SGHRS; CDR2 reads YFSETQ. CDR3 length: 14 amino acids. The V and J ends lost 4 bases and 3 bases, in that order; junction bases with no gene match: 6. The CDR3 DNA sequence: TGCGCCAGCAGCCAAGGTGGACAGGACTATGGCTACACCTTC. This encodes CASSQGGQDYGYTF.

The chain couples TRBV19 to TRBJ2-1, with a possible D match to TRBD2 (6 bases). CDR1 and CDR2 from the germline V gene are LNHDA and SQIVND (reference sequence). This CDR3 contains 14 residues. Trimming left V 7 bases short and J 10 bases short, with 20 bases between. The CDR3 coding sequence is TGTGCCAGTATTCAGGCTCGGGGGATAGGGGAGCAGTTCTTC. Protein: CASIQARGIGEQFF.

The gene calls are TRBV7-9 and TRBJ1-2, with 7 positions matching TRBD1. The CDR3 spans 15 residues. After removal of 1 base from V and 3 bases from J, the junction contained 5 bases not matched to a gene. In germline, CDR1 is SEHNR, CDR2 FQNEAQ (reference sequence). Written as DNA, the CDR3 is TGTGCCAGCAGCTTAGACCAGGGGGAGTACTATGGCTACACCTTC. Amino acid sequence: CASSLDQGEYYGYTF.

This clone was seen just once. Compared with germline, one end of the junction differs, possibly owing to a read error. The V and J genes are TRBV25-1 and TRBJ2-1; 8 nucleotides line up with TRBD2. Germline V CDR1 and CDR2: MGHDK, SYGVNS. The CDR3 totals 13 residues. The DNA of the CDR3 is TGTGCCAGCAGTGGGGAAGGGCGGGGGGACTATCTCTTC. It encodes CASSGEGRGDYLF.

V usage is TRBV18 and J usage is TRBJ1-3; D call uncertain. The V gene's germline CDR1 is KGHSH and CDR2 LQKENI. The V gene lost 0 bases and the J gene lost 4 bases, with 16 bases spanning the gap. CDR3 length equals 17 residues. The CDR3 reads CASSPPSGEIWGNTIYF. The CDR3 DNA is TGTGCCAGCTCACCACCCAGCGGGGAAATCTGGGGAAACACCATATATTTT.

This rearrangement joins TRBV6-5 to TRBJ1-4; 8 nucleotides match TRBD1. The CDR3 consists of 15 residues. The germline V gene has CDR1 MNHEY and CDR2 SVGAGI. V lost 2 bases to trimming and J lost 7 bases; unmatched junction nucleotides: 6. The DNA for the CDR3 is TGTGCCAGCAGTTACGCTACAGGGGGAGGTGAAAAACTGTTTTTT. This sequence encodes CASSYATGGGEKLFF.

A few counts support this clone. The V and J genes are TRBV12-5 and TRBJ2-7, with a tentative D call TRBD2 (5 bases). V gave up 5 bases and J gave up 3 bases, with 14 bases separating them. CDR1 and CDR2 (germline): LGHNT, FRNRAP. This CDR3 has 14 amino acids. CDR3 in DNA: TGTGCTAGTGGTACCAGCGGATTGCTCTACGAGCAGTACTTC. Protein: CASGTSGLLYEQYF.